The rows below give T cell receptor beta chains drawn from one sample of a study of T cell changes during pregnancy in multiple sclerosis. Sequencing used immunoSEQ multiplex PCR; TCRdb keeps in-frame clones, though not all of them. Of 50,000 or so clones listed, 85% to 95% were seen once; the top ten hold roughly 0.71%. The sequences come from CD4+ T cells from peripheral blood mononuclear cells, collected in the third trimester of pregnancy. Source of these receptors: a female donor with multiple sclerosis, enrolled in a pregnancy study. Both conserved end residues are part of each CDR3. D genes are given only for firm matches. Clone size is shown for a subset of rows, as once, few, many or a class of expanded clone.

CDR3nt: TGTGCCAGTGAGACAGGCTCTCTCGGAGTTGGCTACACCTTC
CDR3aa: CASETGSLGVGYTF
j_gene: TRBJ1-2
d_gene: -
v_gene: TRBV19
abundance: -

CDR3nt: TGTGCCATCAGTGAGTCGAAAGGAGCGTCGCAGTTCTTC
CDR3aa: CAISESKGASQFF
j_gene: TRBJ2-1
d_gene: -
v_gene: TRBV10-3
abundance: -

CDR3nt: TGTGCCAGCAGCGCAGCGGGGGGGGCAGATACGCAGTATTTT
CDR3aa: CASSAAGGADTQYF
j_gene: TRBJ2-3
d_gene: TRBD2
v_gene: TRBV9
abundance: -

CDR3nt: TGTGCCAGCAGTTTCAATAACTATGGCTACACCTTC
CDR3aa: CASSFNNYGYTF
j_gene: TRBJ1-2
d_gene: -
v_gene: TRBV27
abundance: -

CDR3nt: TGTGCCAGCAGCGATCAGGTGAACACCGGGGAGCTGTTTTTT
CDR3aa: CASSDQVNTGELFF
j_gene: TRBJ2-2
d_gene: -
v_gene: TRBV9
abundance: -

CDR3nt: TGCAGCGCACTGGCTTTCCTGGGGGCCCGGGGCAATGAGCAGTTCTTC
CDR3aa: CSALAFLGARGNEQFF
j_gene: TRBJ2-1
d_gene: -
v_gene: TRBV29-1
abundance: -

CDR3nt: TGTGCCAGCAGTTACGGACAGGCGAACTATGGCTACACCTTC
CDR3aa: CASSYGQANYGYTF
j_gene: TRBJ1-2
d_gene: TRBD1
v_gene: TRBV6-5
abundance: -

CDR3nt: TGTGCCAGCGGGGATGAGGGTTCACCCCTCCACTTT
CDR3aa: CASGDEGSPLHF
j_gene: TRBJ1-6
d_gene: -
v_gene: TRBV2
abundance: -

CDR3nt: TGTGCCAGCAGCGAGCATGGTTCAGGGAACTCTGGAAACACCATATATTTT
CDR3aa: CASSEHGSGNSGNTIYF
j_gene: TRBJ1-3
d_gene: -
v_gene: TRBV9
abundance: -

CDR3nt: TGTGCCAGTAGTGCCAGACGGGAAGCATATGGCTACACCTTC
CDR3aa: CASSARREAYGYTF
j_gene: TRBJ1-2
d_gene: -
v_gene: TRBV19
abundance: -

CDR3nt: TGTGCCAGTAGTATACTAGGGGGGACAGGGGCTGGGCGAGCTTTCTTT
CDR3aa: CASSILGGTGAGRAFF
j_gene: TRBJ1-1
d_gene: TRBD1
v_gene: TRBV19
abundance: few

CDR3nt: TGTGCCATCACCACGGGACAGGGTGGGGCTGGGGCCAACGTCCTGACTTTC
CDR3aa: CAITTGQGGAGANVLTF
j_gene: TRBJ2-6
d_gene: TRBD1
v_gene: TRBV10-3
abundance: -

CDR3nt: TGTGCCAGCAGCGTAGAAGTAGCGGGGGCGACCCAGTACTTC
CDR3aa: CASSVEVAGATQYF
j_gene: TRBJ2-5
d_gene: TRBD2
v_gene: TRBV9
abundance: -

CDR3nt: TGCGCCAGCAGCCAAGACGGAGCGGGGCTCACAGATACGCAGTATTTT
CDR3aa: CASSQDGAGLTDTQYF
j_gene: TRBJ2-3
d_gene: TRBD2
v_gene: TRBV4-3
abundance: -

CDR3nt: TGCGCCAGCAGCCCAATAGCGGGGGCGGGTACGCAGTATTTT
CDR3aa: CASSPIAGAGTQYF
j_gene: TRBJ2-3
d_gene: TRBD2
v_gene: TRBV5-1
abundance: -

CDR3nt: TGTGCCAGCAGCTTAGTTCGGTCCTACGAGCAGTACTTC
CDR3aa: CASSLVRSYEQYF
j_gene: TRBJ2-7
d_gene: -
v_gene: TRBV7-2
abundance: -

CDR3nt: TGTGCCACCAGCAGAGAAGTGGCTAGCGGGGGGACCAGCCGAGATACGCAGTATTTT
CDR3aa: CATSREVASGGTSRDTQYF
j_gene: TRBJ2-3
d_gene: TRBD2
v_gene: TRBV15
abundance: -

CDR3nt: TGTGCCAGCAGTTACGAGGCCTACGAGCAGTACTTC
CDR3aa: CASSYEAYEQYF
j_gene: TRBJ2-7
d_gene: -
v_gene: TRBV6-6
abundance: -

CDR3nt: TGTGCCAGCAGCCCGTTGACAGGGGGAGAGACCCAGTACTTC
CDR3aa: CASSPLTGGETQYF
j_gene: TRBJ2-5
d_gene: TRBD1
v_gene: TRBV7-9
abundance: -

CDR3nt: TGCGCCAGCAGCCTCGCCCTCGCAGGCTACGAGCAGTACTTC
CDR3aa: CASSLALAGYEQYF
j_gene: TRBJ2-7
d_gene: -
v_gene: TRBV4-3
abundance: -

CDR3nt: TGTGCCAGCAGCTTTACGACTAGCGGGGGGGCCGCTGAGCAGTTCTTC
CDR3aa: CASSFTTSGGAAEQFF
j_gene: TRBJ2-1
d_gene: TRBD2
v_gene: TRBV11-2
abundance: once

CDR3nt: TGTGCCAGCAGCTTAAACAGGGCTGGCTACACCTTC
CDR3aa: CASSLNRAGYTF
j_gene: TRBJ1-2
d_gene: -
v_gene: TRBV11-2
abundance: -

CDR3nt: TGTGCCAGCAGCCAGGACCTACCTGGACTGGGAGGTAGAGATACGCAGTATTTT
CDR3aa: CASSQDLPGLGGRDTQYF
j_gene: TRBJ2-3
d_gene: -
v_gene: TRBV4-2
abundance: -

CDR3nt: TGCAGTGCCAGCGGGGGAGAAGAGCAGTTCTTC
CDR3aa: CSASGGEEQFF
j_gene: TRBJ2-1
d_gene: TRBD2
v_gene: TRBV20-1
abundance: -

CDR3nt: TGTGCCAGCAGCCCGAGCACAGATACGCAGTATTTT
CDR3aa: CASSPSTDTQYF
j_gene: TRBJ2-3
d_gene: -
v_gene: TRBV16
abundance: -

CDR3nt: TGTGCCAGTAAGGGCGCCCCAGGGATCGGAAACACCATATATTTT
CDR3aa: CASKGAPGIGNTIYF
j_gene: TRBJ1-3
d_gene: -
v_gene: TRBV19
abundance: -

CDR3nt: TGTGCCAGCAGCTTGGGACAGTTGGCCTCCTACACCGGGGAGCTGTTTTTT
CDR3aa: CASSLGQLASYTGELFF
j_gene: TRBJ2-2
d_gene: TRBD1
v_gene: TRBV7-2
abundance: -

CDR3nt: TGTGCCAGCCTGGGACTAGCGGGGTACCAAGAGACCCAGTACTTC
CDR3aa: CASLGLAGYQETQYF
j_gene: TRBJ2-5
d_gene: TRBD2
v_gene: TRBV7-2
abundance: -

CDR3nt: TGTGCCAGCAGGAACGGAGCCAAAAACATTCAGTACTTC
CDR3aa: CASRNGAKNIQYF
j_gene: TRBJ2-4
d_gene: -
v_gene: TRBV6-5
abundance: once

CDR3nt: TGTGCCAGCAGCTTAGAGCTAGCGGGGGTCTCTGACACAGATACGCAGTATTTT
CDR3aa: CASSLELAGVSDTDTQYF
j_gene: TRBJ2-3
d_gene: TRBD2
v_gene: TRBV7-8
abundance: -

CDR3nt: TGTGCCAGCAGTGTAAAGACAGGGGTTAATGAAAAACTGTTTTTT
CDR3aa: CASSVKTGVNEKLFF
j_gene: TRBJ1-4
d_gene: TRBD1
v_gene: TRBV2
abundance: -

CDR3nt: TGTGCCAGCAGCTTAATTGGCGGCCAGACAGATACGCAGTATTTT
CDR3aa: CASSLIGGQTDTQYF
j_gene: TRBJ2-3
d_gene: -
v_gene: TRBV11-2
abundance: -

CDR3nt: TGTGCCAGCAGCTCTACGCGGGGCACCGGGGAGCTGTTTTTT
CDR3aa: CASSSTRGTGELFF
j_gene: TRBJ2-2
d_gene: -
v_gene: TRBV11-3
abundance: -

CDR3nt: TGTGCCAGCAGCGTTATTCTCGGGTCGGGAGAGACCCAGTACTTC
CDR3aa: CASSVILGSGETQYF
j_gene: TRBJ2-5
d_gene: -
v_gene: TRBV7-8
abundance: -

CDR3nt: TGTGCCAGCAGCTCGGGCGCGGGGAATAGGAATTCACCCCTCCACTTT
CDR3aa: CASSSGAGNRNSPLHF
j_gene: TRBJ1-6
d_gene: -
v_gene: TRBV5-4
abundance: few

CDR3nt: TGTGCCAGCCCCCCCCTAACGACAGGGTACTACGAGCAGTACTTC
CDR3aa: CASPPLTTGYYEQYF
j_gene: TRBJ2-7
d_gene: TRBD1
v_gene: TRBV6-1
abundance: -

CDR3nt: TGTGCCACCAGCGGGGGTCTCACCTACAATGAGCAGTTCTTC
CDR3aa: CATSGGLTYNEQFF
j_gene: TRBJ2-1
d_gene: TRBD2
v_gene: TRBV10-3
abundance: -

CDR3nt: TGTGCCAGTAGTATAGGTCTAGCTCTCTCCTACAATGAGCAGTTCTTC
CDR3aa: CASSIGLALSYNEQFF
j_gene: TRBJ2-1
d_gene: -
v_gene: TRBV19
abundance: -

CDR3nt: TGTGCCAGCAGCTTAGGGGGCCACGGTTATGAAGCTTTCTTT
CDR3aa: CASSLGGHGYEAFF
j_gene: TRBJ1-1
d_gene: -
v_gene: TRBV7-2
abundance: -

CDR3nt: TGTGCCAGCAGCCAAGACGACATAATGGGCTATGGCTACACCTTC
CDR3aa: CASSQDDIMGYGYTF
j_gene: TRBJ1-2
d_gene: -
v_gene: TRBV14
abundance: once

CDR3nt: TGTGCCAGCAGCTCACGGTCCCCCGCTGCCGAGACCCAGTACTTC
CDR3aa: CASSSRSPAAETQYF
j_gene: TRBJ2-5
d_gene: -
v_gene: TRBV7-2
abundance: -

CDR3nt: TGTGCCAGCAGTAGACAGGGATTGAACAATGAGCAGTTCTTC
CDR3aa: CASSRQGLNNEQFF
j_gene: TRBJ2-1
d_gene: TRBD1
v_gene: TRBV6-4
abundance: -

CDR3nt: TGTGCCAGCAGTTCCAACTTGAACACTGAAGCTTTCTTT
CDR3aa: CASSSNLNTEAFF
j_gene: TRBJ1-1
d_gene: -
v_gene: TRBV27
abundance: -

CDR3nt: TGTGCCAGCTCACCAAGGCTAGCGGGAGCATACGAGCAGTACTTC
CDR3aa: CASSPRLAGAYEQYF
j_gene: TRBJ2-7
d_gene: TRBD2
v_gene: TRBV18
abundance: few

CDR3nt: TGTGCCAGCTCAGAGCGAAGGATTGGGGGCTACACCTTC
CDR3aa: CASSERRIGGYTF
j_gene: TRBJ1-2
d_gene: -
v_gene: TRBV18
abundance: -

CDR3nt: TGTGCCAGCAGCTTAGTCGGAGGGACCTACAATGAGCAGTTCTTC
CDR3aa: CASSLVGGTYNEQFF
j_gene: TRBJ2-1
d_gene: -
v_gene: TRBV7-2
abundance: -

CDR3nt: TGCGCCAGTACGTCTGGGACAGGGACCTACGAGCAGTACTTC
CDR3aa: CASTSGTGTYEQYF
j_gene: TRBJ2-7
d_gene: TRBD1
v_gene: TRBV5-1
abundance: once

CDR3nt: TGTGCCAGCAGCCGACAGGGGGCGGCCTCCTACGAGCAGTACTTC
CDR3aa: CASSRQGAASYEQYF
j_gene: TRBJ2-7
d_gene: TRBD1
v_gene: TRBV2
abundance: -

CDR3nt: TGCGCCAGCAGCCAAGATCGGCTAGCGGGGATCACAGATACGCAGTATTTT
CDR3aa: CASSQDRLAGITDTQYF
j_gene: TRBJ2-3
d_gene: TRBD2
v_gene: TRBV4-1
abundance: -

CDR3nt: TGTGCCAGCAGTAGGGGTCTCGAGACCCAGTACTTC
CDR3aa: CASSRGLETQYF
j_gene: TRBJ2-5
d_gene: -
v_gene: TRBV2
abundance: once

CDR3nt: TGTGCCAGTAACCCCGACAAGTCTGGGGCCAACGTCCTGACTTTC
CDR3aa: CASNPDKSGANVLTF
j_gene: TRBJ2-6
d_gene: -
v_gene: TRBV19
abundance: -

CDR3nt: TGTGCCAGTAGGATAATCGACAGGGATCCTTACTCTGGGGCCAACGTCCTGACTTTC
CDR3aa: CASRIIDRDPYSGANVLTF
j_gene: TRBJ2-6
d_gene: TRBD1
v_gene: TRBV19
abundance: -